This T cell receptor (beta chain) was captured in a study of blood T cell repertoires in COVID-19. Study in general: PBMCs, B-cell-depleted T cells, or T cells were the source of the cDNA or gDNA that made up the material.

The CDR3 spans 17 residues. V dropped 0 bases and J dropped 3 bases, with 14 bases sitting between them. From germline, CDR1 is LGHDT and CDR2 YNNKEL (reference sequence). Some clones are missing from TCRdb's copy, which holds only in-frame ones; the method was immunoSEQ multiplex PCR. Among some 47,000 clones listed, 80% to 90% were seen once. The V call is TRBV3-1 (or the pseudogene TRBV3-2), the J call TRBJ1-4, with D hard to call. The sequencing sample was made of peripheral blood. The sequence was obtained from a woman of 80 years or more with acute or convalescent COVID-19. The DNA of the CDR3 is TGTGCCAGCAGCCAAGAAGGTGCCGGCGGATCTAATGAAAAACTGTTTTTT. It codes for CASSQEGAGGSNEKLFF.